The clone carrying this T cell receptor (beta chain) appeared a few times. In TCRdb, the RACE reads were re-called with MiXCR into one record per CDR3 protein. The profile shows about 140,000 distinct CDR3 sequences, 12% of them singletons. This sample is drawn from a study of human T cells and chemical hapten exposure. Regarding time point: patch test 2, 6 weeks after DPC sensitization. Regarding treatment: therapeutic diphenylcyclopropenone sensitization with weekly scalp DPC. CDR1 and CDR2 (germline): SQVTM, ANQGSEA. J gave up 7 bases and V 6 bases, and 6 bases lay outside the gene matches. The CDR3 runs 11 residues.

The receptor was isolated from a woman between 50 and 59 years old with alopecia areata. Some clones in this sample may be carry-over from other donors' samples. The gene calls are TRBV29-1 and TRBJ2-7; 7 bases line up with TRBD1. Here the sequenced sample was whole blood, taken in connection with sensitization to the hapten diphenylcyclopropenone (DPC). This CDR3 is CSVTGFGEQYF. The CDR3, as DNA: TGCAGCGTGACAGGGTTCGGGGAGCAGTACTTC.